Below are 24 T cell receptor beta chains sequenced from a single sample in a study of cytomegalovirus exposure and HLA in healthy donors. A multiplex PCR was run with 60 Vbeta primers and 13 Jbeta primers. Profiled with immunoSEQ multiplex PCR; TCRdb holds only in-frame clones, not every one. The table lists around 210,000 clones. Specimen: PBMCs. All receptors derive from a woman in her twenties or thirties in good health and CMV-seropositive.

The rearrangement uses TRBV9 and TRBJ2-7, with D possibly matching TRBD1 (5 bases). The CDR3 is 13 amino acids. Germline assignment: CDR1 SGDLS and CDR2 YYNGEE. V lost 1 base and J 5 bases, leaving 10 bases between the germline ends. CDR3 sequence reads: CASSVKGIDEQYF. In DNA form, the CDR3 reads TGTGCCAGCAGCGTAAAGGGGATTGACGAGCAGTACTTC.

CDR3: CASSQERTGTYNEQFF. CDR3 nucleotide sequence: TGCGCCAGCAGCCAAGAGAGGACAGGGACCTACAATGAGCAGTTCTTC. The V gene is TRBV4-1, the J gene TRBJ2-1, with 8 bases that match TRBD1. Germline lookup yields CDR1 MGHRA and CDR2 YSYEKL. The length of the CDR3 is 16 residues. Losses at the gene ends were 0 bases for V and 2 bases for J; bases not matched to a gene: 3.

V is TRBV15 and J is TRBJ1-4, with TRBD1 identical over 7 bases. The CDR3 has 15 amino acids. Germline CDR1 LNHNV, CDR2 YYDKDF (reference sequence). Losses at the gene ends were 3 bases for V and 7 bases for J; bases not matched to a gene: 8. DNA of the CDR3: TGTGCCACCAGCAGTGGGGTGGGACAGATTGAAAAACTGTTTTTT. It is translated as CATSSGVGQIEKLFF. The full variable domain, its missing parts supplied by reference TRBV15 and TRBJ1-4, is DAMVIQNPRYQVTQFGKPVTLSCSQTLNHNVMYWYQQKSSQAPKLLFHYYDKDFNNEADTPDNFQSRRPNTSFCFLDIRSPGLGDTAMYLCATSSGVGQIEKLFFGSGTQLSVL.

The genes are TRBV29-1 and TRBJ2-5; a weak D match, TRBD2 (6 bases). The CDR3 length is 13 residues. V was pared by 6 bases and J by 5 bases, with 16 bases between. CDR1 and CDR2 (germline): SQVTM, ANQGSEA. This chain's CDR3 is CSVVRGGGETQYF. The CDR3, as DNA: TGCAGCGTGGTGAGGGGTGGGGGGGAGACCCAGTACTTC.

The gene calls are TRBV27 and TRBJ2-1; 11 bases agree with TRBD2. V dropped 5 bases and J dropped 6; count of bases not matched to a gene: 6. This CDR3 is 15 amino acids long. The germline V gene encodes CDR1 MNHEY and CDR2 SMNVEV (reference sequence). This chain's CDR3 is CASSLLAGVFNEQFF. The CDR3 bases are TGTGCCAGCAGTCTACTAGCGGGAGTTTTCAATGAGCAGTTCTTC.

The rearrangement joins TRBV6-4 to TRBJ2-3, with D tentatively TRBD1 (5 bases). The CDR3 extends over 14 amino acids. Trimming cost V 4 bases and J 0 bases, with 8 bases left between them. Germline values: CDR1 MRHNA, CDR2 SNTAGT. The CDR3 DNA sequence: TGTGCCAGCAGTGGACAGTCTAGCACAGATACGCAGTATTTT. Its translation: CASSGQSSTDTQYF.

The V call is TRBV2, the J call TRBJ2-7; tentatively, D is TRBD2 (5 bases). CDR1 and CDR2 (germline): SNHLY, FYNNEI. The CDR3 length is 14 residues. V shed 6 bases and J shed 5 bases, with 17 bases lying between them. The CDR3 DNA is TGTGCCAGCAGAGGCCCAGGAGGAAGCCACGAGCAGTACTTC. It is translated as CASRGPGGSHEQYF. Together with reference TRBV2 and TRBJ2-7, the CDR3 gives the full variable domain: EPEVTQTPSHQVTQMGQEVILRCVPISNHLYFYWYRQILGQKVEFLVSFYNNEISEKSEIFDDQFSVERPDGSNFTLKIRSTKLEDSAMYFCASRGPGGSHEQYFGPGTRLTVT.

The V call is TRBV5-1, the J call TRBJ2-6, with 11 bases aligning to TRBD2. V shed 4 bases, J shed 0 bases, and the junction held 6 bases outside the gene matches. There are 18 residues in the CDR3. CDR1 SGHRS and CDR2 YFSETQ come from the germline V gene. The CDR3 sequence: CASSVGTSGRSGANVLTF. The CDR3 bases are TGCGCCAGCAGCGTCGGGACTAGCGGACGCTCTGGGGCCAACGTCCTGACTTTC.

This chain uses TRBV30 with TRBJ1-3, with a tentative D call TRBD1 (5 bases). V was cut by 2 bases and J by 9 bases, with 11 bases left in between. The CDR3 is made up of 12 amino acids. The germline CDR1 and CDR2 sequences are GTSNPN and SVGIG (reference sequence). This CDR3 is CAWSSPGPTIYF. In DNA form, the CDR3 reads TGTGCCTGGAGTTCCCCAGGGCCCACCATATATTTT.

The V call is TRBV5-6, the J call TRBJ1-6; tentatively, D is TRBD1 (6 bases). The CDR3 extends over 13 amino acids. Trimming stripped 5 bases from V and 12 bases from J, with 15 bases between. The V gene's germline CDR1 is SGHDT and CDR2 YYEEEE. CDR3 loop: CASSHGQSQPLHF. In nucleotides, the CDR3 is TGTGCCAGCAGTCACGGACAGTCCCAACCCCTCCACTTT.

The chain joins TRBV15 to TRBJ2-7; 7 nucleotides line up with TRBD2. V lost 1 base, J lost 7 bases, and 4 bases stayed unmatched. In germline, CDR1 is LNHNV, CDR2 YYDKDF (reference sequence). The CDR3 runs to 13 residues. CDR3 protein: CATSRGLAREQYF. The CDR3 coding sequence is TGTGCCACCAGCAGAGGACTAGCACGGGAGCAGTACTTC. Filled out from reference TRBV15 and TRBJ2-7, the complete variable domain reads DAMVIQNPRYQVTQFGKPVTLSCSQTLNHNVMYWYQQKSSQAPKLLFHYYDKDFNNEADTPDNFQSRRPNTSFCFLDIRSPGLGDTAMYLCATSRGLAREQYFGPGTRLTVT.

In DNA form, the CDR3 reads TGTGCCAGTGCTCTAGGGACTAGCTACGCAGATACGCAGTATTTT. Protein product: CASALGTSYADTQYF. The gene calls are TRBV19 and TRBJ2-3, with 9 positions matching TRBD2. With 8 bases clipped from V and 4 bases from J, the junction kept 10 bases outside the gene matches. Germline-derived CDR1 and CDR2 are LNHDA and SQIVND (reference sequence). CDR3 length equals 15 residues.

As concerns this clone: Other DNA variants within this sample encode the same CDR3. CDR3 loop: CASSQGQPNTGELFF. The CDR3 coding sequence is TGCGCCAGCAGCCAAGGACAGCCGAACACCGGGGAGCTGTTTTTT. The chain couples TRBV4-3 to TRBJ2-2; possible D gene TRBD1, 5 bases. The CDR3 totals 15 residues. Trimming removed 1 base at V and 0 bases at J, with 6 bases between. Germline assignment: CDR1 LGHNA and CDR2 YSLEER.

This chain uses TRBV30 with TRBJ1-4, with a tentative D call TRBD1 (5 bases). V was pared by 1 base and J by 13 bases, with 16 bases between. The CDR3 sequence is 13 residues long. The germline V gene encodes CDR1 GTSNPN and CDR2 SVGIG (reference sequence). Here the CDR3 DNA reads TGTGCCTGGAGTGGGCTTTCGTCGACAGTACTGTTTTTT. This codes for CAWSGLSSTVLFF.

The chain couples TRBV30 to TRBJ1-2, with D possibly being TRBD1 (6 bases). The CDR3 has 14 residues. Deletions cut 2 bases from V and 4 bases from J, with 14 bases between. Germline V gene sequence: CDR1 GTSNPN, CDR2 SVGIG (reference sequence). The CDR3 region has the DNA TGTGCCTGGAGTTTTATAGGGGGGGGCTATGGCTACACCTTC. Its translation: CAWSFIGGGYGYTF.

The chain links TRBV14 to TRBJ1-1; D is unclear. CDR1 is SGHDN, CDR2 FVKESK, per germline. V was cut by 4 bases and J by 1 base, with 10 bases left in between. The CDR3 contains 14 residues. CDR3 coding DNA: TGTGCCAGCAGCCCCATCGGGGAGAACACTGAAGCTTTCTTT. Its protein is CASSPIGENTEAFF.

This chain joins TRBV6-5 and TRBJ1-2; 8 bases fit TRBD1. The CDR3 extends over 13 amino acids. The V gene end was trimmed by 5 bases and the J gene end by 6 bases; junction bases not matched to a gene: 5. The V gene's germline CDR1 is MNHEY and CDR2 SVGAGI. Here the CDR3 reads CASSIRDRNGYTF. In nucleotides, the CDR3 is TGTGCCAGCAGTATTCGGGACAGGAATGGCTACACCTTC.

DNA for the CDR3: TGTGCCAGTAGTATACAGGGGGCAATTACCCAGTTCTTCATGAACACTGAAGCTTTCTTT. Its protein product is CASSIQGAITQFFMNTEAFF. V is TRBV19 and J is TRBJ1-1; 8 positions match TRBD1. The J segment lost 0 bases and the V segment lost 2 bases, leaving 17 bases of the junction unmatched. The germline gives CDR1 LNHDA, CDR2 SQIVND (reference sequence). The CDR3 consists of 20 residues.

The genes are TRBV4-1 and TRBJ2-4; TRBD2 aligns across 8 bases. This CDR3 has 21 amino acids. Trimming cost V 4 bases and J 1 base; bases outside gene matches: 21. The germline V gene has CDR1 MGHRA and CDR2 YSYEKL. The CDR3, as DNA: TGCGCCAGCAGCCCGAAGGGGTACGCGGGGGGCTCCTCAACGGCCAAAAACATTCAGTACTTC. Protein sequence: CASSPKGYAGGSSTAKNIQYF.

V usage is TRBV7-9 and J usage is TRBJ2-1; D perhaps matches TRBD1 (5 bases). This CDR3 region has 13 residues. Germline values: CDR1 SEHNR, CDR2 FQNEAQ (reference sequence). V was shortened by 5 bases and J by 9 bases, with 14 bases between the two germline ends. CDR3: CASSPISGFEQFF. The CDR3 nucleotides are TGTGCCAGCAGCCCGATTTCAGGGTTTGAGCAGTTCTTC.

The chain couples TRBV9 to TRBJ2-2; D might be TRBD2 (5 bases). From germline, CDR1 is SGDLS and CDR2 YYNGEE. V shed 0 bases and J shed 3 bases, with 15 bases lying between them. There are 17 residues in the CDR3. This CDR3 is CASSVAGIGLDTGELFF. CDR3 nucleotides: TGTGCCAGCAGCGTAGCGGGGATTGGGTTGGACACCGGGGAGCTGTTTTTT.

The chain carries TRBV4-3 and TRBJ2-5, with 9 bases that match TRBD1. The J call may be in error: the DNA end matches TRBJ2-7 better. Germline V gene sequence: CDR1 LGHNA, CDR2 YSLEER. The CDR3 loop spans 16 amino acids. Written as DNA, the CDR3 is TGCGCCAGCAGCCAAGCGGGGACAGGGTACTCCTACGAGCAGTACTTC. Its protein is CASSQAGTGYSYEQYF.

CDR3 DNA sequence: TGTGCCTGGAGTACAGGGGATGGAAACACCATATATTTT. Residues: CAWSTGDGNTIYF. This chain links TRBV30 with TRBJ1-3; 7 bases fit TRBD1. Germline loops: CDR1 GTSNPN, CDR2 SVGIG (reference sequence). The CDR3 runs to 13 residues. The V and J ends lost 2 bases and 3 bases, in that order; junction bases with no gene match: 1.

This chain connects TRBV9 to TRBJ1-5, with 9 bases that match TRBD1. Germline-derived CDR1 and CDR2 are SGDLS and YYNGEE. Losses at the gene ends were 0 bases for V and 5 bases for J; bases not matched to a gene: 9. The length of the CDR3 is 17 residues. CDR3 DNA sequence: TGTGCCAGCAGCGTAGACGGAGGGACAGGGTTACATCAGCCCCAGCATTTT. Translating gives CASSVDGGTGLHQPQHF. The complete variable domain, with remaining parts taken from reference TRBV9 and TRBJ1-5, reads DSGVTQTPKHLITATGQRVTLRCSPRSGDLSVYWYQQSLDQGLQFLIQYYNGEERAKGNILERFSAQQFPDLHSELNLSSLELGDSALYFCASSVDGGTGLHQPQHFGDGTRLSIL.